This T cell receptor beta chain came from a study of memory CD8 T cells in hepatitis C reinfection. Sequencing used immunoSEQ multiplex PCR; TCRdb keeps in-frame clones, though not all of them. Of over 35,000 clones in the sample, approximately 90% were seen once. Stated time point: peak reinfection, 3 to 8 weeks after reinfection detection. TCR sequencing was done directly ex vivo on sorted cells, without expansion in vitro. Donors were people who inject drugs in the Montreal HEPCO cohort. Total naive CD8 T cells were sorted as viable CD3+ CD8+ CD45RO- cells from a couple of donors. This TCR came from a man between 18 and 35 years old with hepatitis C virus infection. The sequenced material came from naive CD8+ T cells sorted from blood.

The CDR3 nucleotides read TGTGCCAGCAGCTCGGGGGGTGGGTCAGATACGCAGTATTTT. The encoded protein is CASSSGGGSDTQYF. The V and J genes are TRBV11-3 and TRBJ2-3, with 7 positions matching TRBD2. V lost 4 bases to trimming and J lost 4 bases; unmatched junction nucleotides: 5. The CDR3 sequence is 14 residues long. Germline V lookup: CDR1 SGHNT, CDR2 YENEEA.